The 5 T cell receptor beta chains reported below all come from one sample, sequenced in a study of CD4 T cells in relation to SARS-CoV-2 and coronaviruses. Sequencing used immunoSEQ multiplex PCR; TCRdb keeps in-frame clones, though not all of them. The sample lists fewer than 35,000 clones; over 60% were seen once. What these receptors recognize is not known. Specimen: memory CD4+ T cells from PBMCs, cultured in vitro. These receptors all stem from an adult with COVID-19.

The chain has TRBV24-1 and TRBJ2-5, with D possibly TRBD2 on 6 matching bases. V lost 4 bases to trimming and J lost 3 bases, with 11 bases between them. Per the germline V gene, CDR1 is KGHDR and CDR2 is SFDVKD. The CDR3 has 14 amino acids. The CDR3 coding sequence is TGTGCCACCAGTGACCCGGGAGTTAAAGAGACCCAGTACTTC. Its protein product is CATSDPGVKETQYF.

The chain recombines TRBV19 with TRBJ2-7; TRBD1 or TRBD2 may be the D gene (5 bases each). CDR3 length: 14 amino acids. The V and J ends lost 4 bases and 2 bases respectively, with 12 bases between them. Looked up from germline, CDR1 is LNHDA and CDR2 is SQIVND (reference sequence). CDR3 sequence: CASSNRDGAYEQYF. CDR3 bases: TGTGCCAGTAGTAACCGGGACGGGGCCTACGAGCAGTACTTC.

J is TRBJ2-1 and V is TRBV11-2; D possibly corresponds to TRBD1 (5 bases). V lost 5 bases and J lost 4, with 9 bases in between. This CDR3 region has 13 residues. Per germline, CDR1 SGHAT and CDR2 FQNNGV. CDR3 sequence reads: CASSDKGYNEQFF. The CDR3 DNA reads as TGTGCCAGCAGCGACAAGGGGTACAATGAGCAGTTCTTC.

This chain uses TRBV5-1 with TRBJ2-3, with unresolved D. Trimming removed 4 bases from V and 0 bases from J, with 9 bases in between. The CDR3 is made up of 14 amino acids. Germline V gene sequence: CDR1 SGHRS, CDR2 YFSETQ. The CDR3 spells CASSPETSTDTQYF. The CDR3 DNA reads TGCGCCAGCAGCCCAGAGACTAGCACAGATACGCAGTATTTT.

V is TRBV6-4 and J is TRBJ2-5; D uncertain. CDR1 MRHNA and CDR2 SNTAGT come from the germline V gene. Trimming shortened V by 0 bases and J by 2 bases, and 13 bases separated the two germline ends. There are 16 residues in the CDR3. The CDR3 sequence: CASSDSKIWSQETQYF. The DNA for the CDR3 is TGTGCCAGCAGTGACTCGAAAATTTGGTCGCAAGAGACCCAGTACTTC.